The subject of this entry is one T cell receptor (beta chain). This CDR3 is 15 amino acids long. The germline V gene encodes CDR1 SEHNR and CDR2 FQNEAQ (reference sequence). The V and J ends lost 2 bases and 9 bases, in that order; junction bases with no gene match: 6. The sample is drawn from a study of blood T cell repertoires in COVID-19. TCRdb's table, derived via immunoSEQ multiplex PCR, lists solely in-frame clones and lacks some. In the table there are 110,000 or so clones, roughly 87% of which are singletons. This chain connects TRBV7-9 to TRBJ2-1, with 11 bases fitting TRBD2. The sequence derives from a human donor in a cohort sampled during active COVID-19. Sequencing was performed on peripheral blood. The CDR3 bases are TGTGCCAGCAGCTTAATAGCGGGAGGGAGAGGTGAGCAGTTCTTC. This encodes CASSLIAGGRGEQFF. Together with reference TRBV7-9 and TRBJ2-1, the CDR3 gives the full variable domain: DTGVSQNPRHKITKRGQNVTFRCDPISEHNRLYWYRQTLGQGPEFLTYFQNEAQLEKSRLLSDRFSAERPKGSFSTLEIQRTEQGDSAMYLCASSLIAGGRGEQFFGPGTRLTVL.